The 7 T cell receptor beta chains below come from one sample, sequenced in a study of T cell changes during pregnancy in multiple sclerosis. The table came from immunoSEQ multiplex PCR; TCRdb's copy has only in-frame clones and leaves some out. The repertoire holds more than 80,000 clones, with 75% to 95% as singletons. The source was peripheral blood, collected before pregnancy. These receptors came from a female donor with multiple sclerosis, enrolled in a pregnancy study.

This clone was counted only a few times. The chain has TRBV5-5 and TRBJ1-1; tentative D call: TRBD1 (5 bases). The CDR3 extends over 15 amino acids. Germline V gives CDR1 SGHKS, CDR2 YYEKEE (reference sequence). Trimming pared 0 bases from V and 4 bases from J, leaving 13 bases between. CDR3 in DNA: TGTGCCAGCAGCTTGGAGAAGGAGGGGAGCACTGAAGCTTTCTTT. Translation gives CASSLEKEGSTEAFF.

The CDR3 sequence: CASTARLLTGLTNTGELFF. CDR3 DNA: TGTGCCAGCACCGCCAGGCTGTTAACAGGGCTCACGAACACCGGGGAGCTGTTTTTT. The chain recombines TRBV2 with TRBJ2-2; maybe TRBD1 (6 bases). Germline V lookup: CDR1 SNHLY, CDR2 FYNNEI. CDR3 length equals 19 residues. Deletions cut 7 bases from V and 0 bases from J, with 24 bases between.

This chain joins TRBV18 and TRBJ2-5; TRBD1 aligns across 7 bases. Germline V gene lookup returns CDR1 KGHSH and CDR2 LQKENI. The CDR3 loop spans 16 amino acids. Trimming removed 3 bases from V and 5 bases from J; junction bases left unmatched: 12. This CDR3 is CASSPLRGGNTETQYF. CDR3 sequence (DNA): TGTGCCAGCTCACCCTTGAGAGGGGGCAACACCGAGACCCAGTACTTC.

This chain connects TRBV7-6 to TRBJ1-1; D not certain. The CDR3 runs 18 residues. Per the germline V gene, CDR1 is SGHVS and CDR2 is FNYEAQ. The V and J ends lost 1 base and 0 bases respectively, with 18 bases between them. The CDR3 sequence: CASSLEVGSEKMNTEAFF. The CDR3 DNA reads TGTGCCAGCAGCTTAGAGGTGGGGAGTGAAAAAATGAACACTGAAGCTTTCTTT.

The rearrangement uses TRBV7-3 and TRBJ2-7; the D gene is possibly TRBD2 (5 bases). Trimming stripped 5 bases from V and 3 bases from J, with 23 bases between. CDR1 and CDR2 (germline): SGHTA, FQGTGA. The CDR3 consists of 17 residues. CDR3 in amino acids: CASSPRRDETSYYEQYF. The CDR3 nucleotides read TGTGCCAGCAGCCCCCGCCGGGATGAGACGTCCTACTACGAGCAGTACTTC. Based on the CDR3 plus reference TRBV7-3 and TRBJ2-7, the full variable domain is GAGVSQTPSNKVTEKGKYVELRCDPISGHTALYWYRQSLGQGPEFLIYFQGTGAADDSGLPNDRFFAVRPEGSVSTLKIQRTERGDSAVYLCASSPRRDETSYYEQYFGPGTRLTVT.

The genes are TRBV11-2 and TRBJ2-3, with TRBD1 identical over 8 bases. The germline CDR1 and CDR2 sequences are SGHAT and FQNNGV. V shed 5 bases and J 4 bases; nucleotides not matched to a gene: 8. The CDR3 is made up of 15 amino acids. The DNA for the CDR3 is TGTGCCAGCAGCCTCCGGACAGGGCGCCCAGATACGCAGTATTTT. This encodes CASSLRTGRPDTQYF.

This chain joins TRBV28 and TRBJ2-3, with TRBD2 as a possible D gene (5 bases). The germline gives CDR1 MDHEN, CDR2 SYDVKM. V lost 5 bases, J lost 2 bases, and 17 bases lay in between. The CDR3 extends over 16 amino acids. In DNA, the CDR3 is TGTGCCAGCAGTCCCCCCACAGCGGTTCTCACAGATACGCAGTATTTT. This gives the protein CASSPPTAVLTDTQYF.